This T cell receptor (beta chain) is drawn from a study of Graves' ophthalmopathy and Graves' hyperthyroidism. The length of the CDR3 is 15 residues. CDR1 is GTSNPN and CDR2 is SVGIG in the germline V gene (reference sequence). V lost 8 bases and J lost 0, with 17 bases in between. Investigators amplified TCR beta CDR3 regions from RNA transcripts. The first round was an RT-PCR with HTBI primers, and the second round was a multiplex PCR. TCRdb independently ran MiXCR on the multiplex PCR reads; one entry per CDR3 protein. The sample has about 660,000 distinct CDR3 sequences, approximately 39% seen once.

V is TRBV30 and J is TRBJ1-3, with D unresolved. The sample was peripheral blood. This sequence was found in an adult man with Graves' ophthalmopathy. CDR3 protein: CAQEPRGFSGNTIYF. For the CDR3, the DNA is TGTGCCCAGGAACCCAGAGGCTTCTCTGGAAACACCATATATTTT.